Each of the 4 T cell receptor beta chains below was sequenced from the same sample in a study of blood T cell repertoires in COVID-19. Only in-frame clones appear in the TCRdb table, and some are missing; sequencing was by immunoSEQ multiplex PCR. The table lists 65,000 to 90,000 clones, 75% to 90% of them singletons. Sample: peripheral blood. These receptors were collected from a woman aged 45-65 years with active or convalescent COVID-19.

This clone appeared a single time. The V call is TRBV5-6, the J call TRBJ1-2; perhaps TRBD1 as D (5 bases). The CDR3 spans 14 residues. In germline, CDR1 is SGHDT, CDR2 YYEEEE. V gave up 4 bases and J gave up 8 bases, with 18 bases separating them. The CDR3 reads CASSVAGTGEGYTF. The CDR3 DNA reads as TGTGCCAGCAGCGTCGCCGGGACGGGGGAAGGCTACACCTTC.

A single count supports this clone. CDR3 protein: CASSRQGIDGYTF. CDR3 sequence (DNA): TGCGCCAGCAGCCGACAGGGGATCGATGGCTACACCTTC. The chain links TRBV10-2 to TRBJ1-2; 8 nucleotides line up with TRBD1. The CDR3 is made up of 13 amino acids. Germline V gene lookup returns CDR1 WSHSY and CDR2 SAAADI. V trimming: 6 bases; J trimming: 6 bases; junction bases outside the gene matches: 6.

This chain uses TRBV19 with TRBJ2-2, with D unclear. Trimming took off 6 bases at V and 8 bases at J, with 19 bases between the two ends. Germline V CDR1 and CDR2: LNHDA, SQIVND (reference sequence). The CDR3 totals 15 residues. CDR3 residues: CASRDSGILSGELFF. CDR3 DNA: TGTGCCAGTAGAGATAGTGGTATTCTTAGTGGGGAGCTGTTTTTT.

V is TRBV7-2 and J is TRBJ1-1; 8 positions agree with TRBD1. CDR3 length: 15 amino acids. Trimming cost V 4 bases and J 6 bases; bases outside gene matches: 10. Germline lookup yields CDR1 SGHTA and CDR2 FQGNSA. This CDR3 reads CASSSRAGGSAEAFF. DNA for the CDR3: TGTGCCAGCAGCTCAAGGGCAGGGGGCTCGGCTGAAGCTTTCTTT.